One and the same sample provided the 18 T cell receptor beta chains below, sequenced in a study of blood T cells in healthy people across ages. Primed by a sample-barcoded 5' primer and a J-beta primer mix, a second PCR proceeded for 7 to 11 cycles. In TCRdb, the 5' RACE reads were re-called with MiXCR into one record per CDR3 protein. The table lists roughly 720,000 distinct CDR3 sequences, approximately 53% of them singletons. Sequenced material: blood. These receptors came from an older man in good health.

This clonotype occurred once. The rearrangement links TRBV3-1 to TRBJ1-5, with D possibly TRBD1 on 5 matching bases. Trimming removed 8 bases from V and 2 bases from J, with 16 bases in between. Germline CDR1 reads LGHDT; CDR2 reads YNNKEL (reference sequence). This CDR3 region has 15 residues. The CDR3 loop is CASGGGVEGNQPQHF. In DNA form, the CDR3 reads TGTGCCAGCGGGGGAGGGGTAGAGGGCAATCAGCCCCAGCATTTT.

V gene TRBV12-3 or TRBV12-4 combines with J gene TRBJ1-3, with 7 bases aligning to TRBD1. V lost 4 bases and J lost 0; bases outside the gene matches: 9. The CDR3 covers 17 residues. This CDR3 reads CASSSSTGADSGNTIYF. The DNA for the CDR3 is TGTGCCAGCAGTTCCTCAACAGGGGCAGACTCTGGAAACACCATATATTTT.

The genes are TRBV5-5 and TRBJ1-4; D gene unclear. V lost 4 bases to trimming and J lost 0 bases, with 13 bases between them. CDR1 and CDR2 from the germline V gene are SGHKS and YYEKEE (reference sequence). CDR3 length: 16 amino acids. As DNA, the CDR3 is TGTGCCAGCAGCGCCGACGCCCTTGCAACTAATGAAAAACTGTTTTTT. Its translation: CASSADALATNEKLFF.

The chain has TRBV6-6 and TRBJ1-4; D possibly corresponds to TRBD1 (6 bases). The CDR3 length is 14 residues. V was cut by 6 bases and J by 4 bases, with 12 bases left in between. Germline V gene data show CDR1 as MNHNY and CDR2 as SVGAGI (reference sequence). In DNA form, the CDR3 reads TGTGCCAGCAGGAAGACAGGTTTTAATGAAAAACTGTTTTTT. As protein: CASRKTGFNEKLFF.

This clonotype was counted only a few times. The chain has TRBV7-9 and TRBJ1-2; D remains unclear. Trimming took off 4 bases at V and 7 bases at J, with 13 bases between the two ends. The germline CDR1 and CDR2 sequences are SEHNR and FQNEAQ (reference sequence). This CDR3 contains 13 residues. The CDR3, as DNA: TGTGCCAGCAGCTCAGTTTTTGGGCCTGGCTACACCTTC. Its translation is CASSSVFGPGYTF.

This clonotype was found a few times. The chain links TRBV30 to TRBJ1-2; perhaps TRBD1 as D (5 bases). Germline lookup yields CDR1 GTSNPN and CDR2 SVGIG (reference sequence). The CDR3 length is 9 residues. V was shortened by 5 bases and J by 7 bases, with 5 bases between the two germline ends. DNA for the CDR3: TGTGCCTGGGGGGCTGGCTACACCTTC. This translates into CAWGAGYTF.

The chain links TRBV13 to TRBJ2-7; 8 nucleotides agree with TRBD2. The germline CDR1 and CDR2 sequences are PRHDT and FYEKMQ (reference sequence). J lost 2 bases, V lost 2 bases, and 8 bases had no gene match. CDR3 length: 16 amino acids. DNA of the CDR3: TGTGCCAGCAGCTTATTAGGAGCGGGAGTACCCTACGAGCAGTACTTC. It is translated as CASSLLGAGVPYEQYF.

The chain is built from TRBV9 and TRBJ1-6; no definite D call. Trimming stripped 3 bases from V and 8 bases from J, with 12 bases between. There are 14 residues in the CDR3. In germline, CDR1 is SGDLS, CDR2 YYNGEE. DNA of the CDR3: TGTGCCAGCAGCGCCACATGGGCTGATTCACCCCTCCACTTT. Translating gives CASSATWADSPLHF.

The table lists this clonotype with a few counts. The chain couples TRBV5-5 to TRBJ1-2; possible D gene TRBD1, 5 bases. V dropped 0 bases and J dropped 8 bases, with 8 bases sitting between them. Per the germline V gene, CDR1 is SGHKS and CDR2 is YYEKEE (reference sequence). CDR3 size: 12 residues. The CDR3 sequence is CASSLGGEGYTF. For the CDR3, the DNA is TGTGCCAGCAGCTTGGGAGGGGAGGGCTACACCTTC.

Points on this clonotype: This may come from a read error, since a much larger clone is one base off. The chain recombines TRBV7-9 with TRBJ2-7; 9 positions match TRBD2. CDR3 length equals 14 residues. The ends lost 5 bases at V and 0 bases at J; junction bases unmatched: 2. CDR1 and CDR2 from the germline V gene are SEHNR and FQNEAQ (reference sequence). CDR3 loop: CASSDSGSSYEQYF. As DNA, the CDR3 is TGTGCCAGCAGCGATAGCGGGAGCTCCTACGAGCAGTACTTC.

The chain uses TRBV10-2 and TRBJ2-1; 7 bases map to TRBD1. The CDR3 has 13 amino acids. Unmatched junction bases numbered 4, after V lost 8 bases and J lost 3 bases. Germline loops: CDR1 WSHSY, CDR2 SAAADI. The CDR3 nucleotides read TGCGCCAGCGCAAACAGGGGCTACAATGAGCAGTTCTTC. Translated, it gives CASANRGYNEQFF.

This clonotype appeared a few times. Here the CDR3 DNA reads TGTGCCAGCAGCCAAGAGGGCCTCGGAGAGGTTGGCTACACCTTC. Translated, it gives CASSQEGLGEVGYTF. This rearrangement joins TRBV3-1 to TRBJ1-2; no reliable D call. Per germline, CDR1 LGHDT and CDR2 YNNKEL (reference sequence). This CDR3 spans 15 amino acids. V shed 0 bases and J shed 7 bases, with 15 bases lying between them.

The V gene is TRBV6-1, the J gene TRBJ2-1; TRBD2 aligns across 12 bases. Germline lookup yields CDR1 MNHNS and CDR2 SASEGT. The CDR3 has 15 amino acids. Trimming at V came to 2 bases and at J to 10 bases, leaving 6 bases not matched to a gene. DNA of the CDR3: TGTGCCAGCAGTGAACCTAGCGGGAGGGCCTGGGAGCAGTTCTTC. The encoded protein is CASSEPSGRAWEQFF.

This clonotype was detected a few times. The chain recombines TRBV6-6 with TRBJ1-2; 9 nucleotides line up with TRBD1. In germline, CDR1 is MNHNY, CDR2 SVGAGI (reference sequence). J gave up 8 bases and V 3 bases, and 13 bases lay outside the gene matches. This CDR3 region has 16 residues. The DNA of the CDR3 is TGTGCCAGCAGTTATCCTTGGACAGGGGAGGGAGAGGGCTACACCTTC. Translated, it gives CASSYPWTGEGEGYTF.

The chain uses TRBV2 and TRBJ1-6; no reliable D call. This CDR3 spans 14 amino acids. Germline V lookup: CDR1 SNHLY, CDR2 FYNNEI. With 1 base removed from V and 7 bases from J, the gap between germline ends came to 8 bases. CDR3 region: CASSEEATNSPLHF. Here the CDR3 DNA reads TGTGCCAGCAGTGAAGAGGCTACAAATTCACCCCTCCACTTT.

The sample holds a few counts of this clonotype. The rearrangement joins TRBV27 to TRBJ2-5; no clear D. Germline lookup yields CDR1 MNHEY and CDR2 SMNVEV (reference sequence). The CDR3 is 15 residues long. V dropped 7 bases and J dropped 2 bases, with 17 bases sitting between them. CDR3 nucleotides: TGTGCCAGCACCCGAACTCTGGCTTTTCAAGAGACCCAGTACTTC. Amino acid sequence: CASTRTLAFQETQYF.

A note on this clonotype: This may come from a read error, since a much larger clone is one base off. The genes are TRBV20-1 and TRBJ2-5, with D possibly TRBD1 on 5 matching bases. Germline CDR1 reads DFQATT; CDR2 reads SNEGSKA (reference sequence). The CDR3 contains 13 residues. Written as DNA, the CDR3 is TGCGGTGCTAGAGCCCCAGGGATAGAGACCCAGTACTTC. Translation gives CGARAPGIETQYF.

V usage is TRBV7-9 and J usage is TRBJ2-1; 9 nucleotides align to TRBD2. J gave up 8 bases and V 5 bases, and 13 bases lay outside the gene matches. The CDR3 covers 16 residues. The germline V gene has CDR1 SEHNR and CDR2 FQNEAQ (reference sequence). In DNA form, the CDR3 reads TGTGCCAGCAGCCCAACGAGGGGGACTAGCTTCTATGAGCAGTTCTTC. This codes for CASSPTRGTSFYEQFF.